This T cell receptor beta chain originates from a study of blood T cell repertoires in COVID-19. Participants' own reports of clinical history determined their cohort assignment. Up to 2 weeks before entering the study, exposed participants had met a COVID-19 case. Here immunoSEQ multiplex PCR was the method, and the copy in TCRdb shows in-frame clones only, minus some. This table holds over 200,000 clones, 80% to 90% found once. The CDR3 has 15 amino acids. CDR1 is SGHRS, CDR2 YFSETQ, per germline. Trimming stripped 0 bases from V and 4 bases from J, with 11 bases between. The source is a woman in her 30s who had been exposed to COVID-19. The V and J genes are TRBV5-1 and TRBJ1-3, with D perhaps matching TRBD1 (6 bases). The specimen sequenced was PBMCs or T cells enriched from blood (not recorded which). The CDR3 DNA sequence: TGCGCCAGCAGCTTGGCCACAGGGAACGGAAACACCATATATTTT. This sequence encodes CASSLATGNGNTIYF. Supplemented by reference TRBV5-1 and TRBJ1-3, the full variable domain reads KAGVTQTPRYLIKTRGQQVTLSCSPISGHRSVSWYQQTPGQGLQFLFEYFSETQRNKGNFPGRFSGRQFSNSRSEMNVSTLELGDSALYLCASSLATGNGNTIYFGEGSWLTVV.